The rows below give T cell receptor beta chains drawn from one sample of a study of blood T cell repertoires in COVID-19. The assay was immunoSEQ multiplex PCR, and TCRdb's table has in-frame clones only and misses some. In the table there are some 260,000 clones, approximately 90% of which are singletons. Sequences were obtained from peripheral blood. The receptor set was obtained from a middle-aged woman who had recovered from COVID-19. The CDR3 runs from the conserved cysteine through the conserved F or W. The D gene is left open where the match is weak. Size values are once, few and many counts, or a class for expanded clones, and some rows have none.

clone size	D gene	V gene	J gene	CDR3 DNA	CDR3 protein
.	TRBD2	TRBV7-6	TRBJ2-3	TGTGCCAGCAGCCCGGACTCCGGGAGGGCAGATACGCAGTATTTT	CASSPDSGRADTQYF
.	.	TRBV11-2	TRBJ1-2	TGTGCCAGCAGCTTAGACCCCGACAGAGGCTATGGCTACACCTTC	CASSLDPDRGYGYTF
.	.	TRBV11-3	TRBJ1-1	TGTGCCAGCAGCTTGGGCAGCACTCAAGCTTTCTTT	CASSLGSTQAFF
.	.	TRBV7-6	TRBJ1-4	TGTGCCAGCAGCTTGGGGGGAGTATGGACTAATGAAAAACTGTTTTTT	CASSLGGVWTNEKLFF
.	TRBD1	TRBV6-5	TRBJ2-2	TGTGCCAGCACGCCAGGGGGCGGCACCGGGGAGCTGTTTTTT	CASTPGGGTGELFF
few	TRBD1	TRBV5-1	TRBJ1-2	TGCGCCAGCAGCTTGGGACAGGGGGCTATCTATGGCTACACCTTC	CASSLGQGAIYGYTF
.	.	TRBV4-3	TRBJ1-1	TGCGCCAGCAGCCAAGGAGGGGCGGGACGGACTGAAGCTTTCTTT	CASSQGGAGRTEAFF
.	.	TRBV18	TRBJ1-1	TGTGCCAGCTCACCCCCAAATTCCCCGGACACTGAAGCTTTCTTT	CASSPPNSPDTEAFF
.	.	TRBV7-2	TRBJ1-3	TGTGCCAGCAGCCCCCGGAGCGGGGGAAACACCATATATTTT	CASSPRSGGNTIYF
.	TRBD1	TRBV19	TRBJ2-2	TGTGCCAGTAGTGGTACAGGGGTAGCCGGGGAGCTGTTTTTT	CASSGTGVAGELFF
.	TRBD2	TRBV25-1	TRBJ2-1	TGTGCCAGCAGTGGAGCCCGGGGGGGAAGCTCCTACAATGAGCAGTTCTTC	CASSGARGGSSYNEQFF
once	.	TRBV7-3	TRBJ1-2	TGTGCCAGCTCTCGTTCAGGGGTGGAAGGCTACACCTTC	CASSRSGVEGYTF
.	.	TRBV30	TRBJ2-5	TGTGCCTGGAGTGGCGGCCAAGAGACCCAGTACTTC	CAWSGGQETQYF
.	.	TRBV5-4	TRBJ1-6	TGTGCCAGCAGCTTATCGGGCTATAATTCACCCCTCCACTTT	CASSLSGYNSPLHF
.	.	TRBV28	TRBJ1-5	TGTGCCAGTATGCGAGGGAGCAATCAGCCCCAGCATTTT	CASMRGSNQPQHF
once	.	TRBV7-2	TRBJ2-7	TGTGCCAGCAGCCAACTAGTCCCCTACGAGCAGTACTTC	CASSQLVPYEQYF
few	TRBD1	TRBV19	TRBJ1-1	TGTGCCAGTAGTATTGGAGGGGGCAGGTTGACCACTGAAGCTTTCTTT	CASSIGGGRLTTEAFF
.	.	TRBV19	TRBJ1-2	TGTGCCAGTAGTCAGAGGTGGTTGGATGGCTACACCTTC	CASSQRWLDGYTF
.	.	TRBV5-1	TRBJ2-1	TGCGCCAGCAGCCAGGGGGCAGGGAGGGATGAGCAGTTCTTC	CASSQGAGRDEQFF
.	TRBD1	TRBV24-1	TRBJ2-3	TGTGCCACCAGTGACTCGGGACAGCGAAGCACAGATACGCAGTATTTT	CATSDSGQRSTDTQYF
.	.	TRBV25-1	TRBJ1-1	TGTGCCAGCAGTGAAGGGGCCCCCTGGGGGGCTGAAGCTTTCTTT	CASSEGAPWGAEAFF
once	TRBD2	TRBV3-1/TRBV3-2	TRBJ2-2	TGTGCCAGCAGCCAAGTTAGCGGGGGCGACACCGGGGAGCTGTTTTTT	CASSQVSGGDTGELFF
.	.	TRBV5-1	TRBJ2-3	TGCGCCAGCAGCCCCCCAGGCCCCACAGATACGCAGTATTTT	CASSPPGPTDTQYF
.	.	TRBV7-9	TRBJ1-4	TGTGCCAGCAGCCCAAAGGCGGGAGGGGAAAAACTGTTTTTT	CASSPKAGGEKLFF
.	TRBD1	TRBV18	TRBJ1-4	TGTGCCAGCTCACGGAACCAGGGGGTGGATAATGAAAAACTGTTTTTT	CASSRNQGVDNEKLFF
.	.	TRBV2	TRBJ1-5	TGTGCCAGTCGACAGTCCAATCAGCCCCAGCATTTT	CASRQSNQPQHF
.	.	TRBV30	TRBJ2-7	TGTGCCTGGAGGAACCCGGGACAGCGGGCTTACGAGCAGTACTTC	CAWRNPGQRAYEQYF
.	.	TRBV19	TRBJ2-2	TGTGCCAGTAGTATAGATCTTCGGGGGGAGCTGTTTTTT	CASSIDLRGELFF
.	.	TRBV5-3	TRBJ2-3	TGTGCCAGAAGCTTGGAGGCAGGGGCTAGCACAGATACGCAGTATTTT	CARSLEAGASTDTQYF
.	TRBD1	TRBV7-9	TRBJ2-5	TGTGCCAGCAGCTTAGGCAGGGGGGAGACCCAGTACTTC	CASSLGRGETQYF
.	TRBD2	TRBV6-5	TRBJ2-7	TGTGCCAGCAGACACACTAGCGGGAGTTACGAGCAGTACTTC	CASRHTSGSYEQYF
.	TRBD2	TRBV7-9	TRBJ2-7	TGTGCCAGCAGCCTGGCTGGGGGGAGGGCCCTCCACGAGCAGTACTTC	CASSLAGGRALHEQYF
few	TRBD1	TRBV6-5	TRBJ1-2	TGTGCCAGCAGTTCCCCCGGGACAGGGGGCCTCTATGGCTACACCTTC	CASSSPGTGGLYGYTF
.	TRBD1	TRBV29-1	TRBJ2-1	TGCAGCGCCCCCCGACAGGGGGCGATCCACAATGAGCAGTTCTTC	CSAPRQGAIHNEQFF
.	TRBD2	TRBV29-1	TRBJ2-7	TGCAGCGTCGGCCTGGCCCTAGCGGGACACGAGCAGTACTTC	CSVGLALAGHEQYF
.	TRBD1	TRBV24-1	TRBJ1-5	TGTGCCACCAGTGAAAGGACAGGTGGCAATCAGCCCCAGCATTTT	CATSERTGGNQPQHF
.	TRBD2	TRBV7-6	TRBJ2-1	TGTGCCAGCAGCTCCACCCCTAGCGGAATCACCTACAATGAGCAGTTCTTC	CASSSTPSGITYNEQFF
.	TRBD1	TRBV4-3	TRBJ2-3	TGCGCCAGCAGCCAACAAGACAGGGGGACAGATACGCAGTATTTT	CASSQQDRGTDTQYF
.	TRBD1	TRBV12-3/TRBV12-4	TRBJ2-7	TGTGCCAGCAGCAGGGGGACCAACGAGCAGTACTTC	CASSRGTNEQYF
.	.	TRBV7-2	TRBJ1-2	TGTGCCAGGGGGGGGGCCCCTTATGGCTACACCTTC	CARGGAPYGYTF
.	TRBD2	TRBV2	TRBJ2-5	TGTGCCAGCAGCGGTACTAGCGGCTACCAAGAGACCCAGTACTTC	CASSGTSGYQETQYF
.	TRBD2	TRBV18	TRBJ2-5	TGTGCCAGCTCCTCGAGAACTAGCGGTCACCAAGAGACCCAGTACTTC	CASSSRTSGHQETQYF
.	.	TRBV29-1	TRBJ1-2	TGCAGCGTTGTTGGGCAGGGGTCGGACTATGGCTACACCTTC	CSVVGQGSDYGYTF
few	.	TRBV5-6	TRBJ2-1	TGTGCCAGCAGCTTGGCCGGGACACCCCTCAATGAGCAGTTCTTC	CASSLAGTPLNEQFF